These 21 T cell receptor beta chains came from one sample sequenced in a study of T cells in Graves' hyperthyroidism and ophthalmopathy. RNA transcripts were the template for amplifying TCR beta CDR3 regions. TCR CDR3 regions were first amplified by RT-PCR with HTBI primers. One entry per CDR3 protein, called by TCRdb with MiXCR from the multiplex PCR reads. The sample contains roughly 380,000 distinct CDR3 sequences, roughly 13% of which appear only once. What was sequenced was blood. Source of these receptors: a woman under 30 with Graves' hyperthyroidism.

J is TRBJ1-5 and V is TRBV6-1; D is possibly TRBD1 (6 bases). The CDR3 loop spans 14 amino acids. Trimming removed 6 bases from V and 6 bases from J, with 15 bases in between. Germline CDR1 and CDR2: MNHNS and SASEGT. The DNA of the CDR3 is TGTGCCAGCAGCCGAACAGGGTTGGGTCAGCCCCAGCATTTT. It encodes CASSRTGLGQPQHF.

The chain couples TRBV27 to TRBJ1-1, with D possibly being TRBD1 (5 bases). Germline lookup yields CDR1 MNHEY and CDR2 SMNVEV (reference sequence). The ends were cut back, 3 bases at V and 4 bases at J, with 9 bases in the middle. This CDR3 region has 13 residues. The CDR3 DNA reads TGTGCCAGCAGTTTTAGGGGATTCACTGAAGCTTTCTTT. Its protein product is CASSFRGFTEAFF.

In its sample, this clonotype was seen many times. The chain uses TRBV28 and TRBJ2-2, with a tentative D call TRBD1 (6 bases). This CDR3 is 15 amino acids long. Trimming took off 5 bases at V and 1 base at J, with 11 bases between the two ends. Germline V CDR1 and CDR2: MDHEN, SYDVKM. CDR3 bases: TGTGCCAGCAGTACCGGACAGCTGAACACCGGGGAGCTGTTTTTT. This sequence encodes CASSTGQLNTGELFF.

This clonotype was seen more than once but under ten times. The chain uses TRBV7-9 and TRBJ1-4, with TRBD1 as a possible D gene (6 bases). CDR1 is SEHNR, CDR2 FQNEAQ, per germline (reference sequence). V dropped 11 bases and J dropped 3 bases, with 13 bases sitting between them. The CDR3 loop spans 13 amino acids. CDR3 amino acids: CARQGSSNEKLFF. DNA for the CDR3: TGTGCCCGTCAGGGGTCGTCTAATGAAAAACTGTTTTTT.

The chain recombines TRBV19 with TRBJ2-3; TRBD2 matches 12 bases. V lost 5 bases and J lost 3; bases outside the gene matches: 6. The CDR3 consists of 16 residues. Germline CDR1 and CDR2: LNHDA and SQIVND (reference sequence). As DNA, the CDR3 is TGTGCCAGTAGTCTCCGACTAGCGGGAGTAACAGATACGCAGTATTTT. This codes for CASSLRLAGVTDTQYF.

In this sample, this clonotype turned up a few times. V is TRBV5-4 and J is TRBJ2-5; D remains unclear. Trimming removed 0 bases from V and 7 bases from J, with 10 bases in between. CDR3 length equals 13 residues. Germline V gene data show CDR1 as SGHNT and CDR2 as YYREEE (reference sequence). CDR3 DNA sequence: TGTGCCAGCAGCTTGGACCGAGGACCGACCCAGTACTTC. Translating gives CASSLDRGPTQYF.

This clonotype has at least ten counts. In nucleotides, the CDR3 is TGCGCCAGCAGCCAAGACGGGACAGGGCCCCATAATGAGCAGTTCTTC. Its protein is CASSQDGTGPHNEQFF. The genes are TRBV4-1 and TRBJ2-1, with 9 bases identical to TRBD1. The CDR3 totals 16 residues. Unmatched junction bases numbered 7, after V lost 0 bases and J lost 7 bases. Germline V gene lookup returns CDR1 MGHRA and CDR2 YSYEKL.

Only a few counts were recorded for this clonotype. The chain uses TRBV12-3 or TRBV12-4 and TRBJ2-2, with TRBD1 matching over 9 bases. Unmatched junction bases numbered 5, after V lost 6 bases and J lost 6 bases. The CDR3 consists of 14 residues. CDR3 sequence (DNA): TGTGCCAGCAGCGGGACAGGGTACCCCGGGGAGCTGTTTTTT. It encodes CASSGTGYPGELFF.

The sample holds a few counts of this clonotype. The chain uses TRBV5-6 and TRBJ2-5; D is possibly TRBD2 (7 bases). The CDR3 covers 16 residues. Trimming pared 4 bases from V and 4 bases from J, leaving 20 bases between. CDR1 SGHDT and CDR2 YYEEEE come from the germline V gene. Here the CDR3 reads CASSTRGHWQSETQYF. CDR3 coding DNA: TGTGCCAGCAGCACGCGGGGGCATTGGCAATCAGAGACCCAGTACTTC.

This clonotype has a count of ten or more. The rearrangement uses TRBV4-3 and TRBJ1-6; D call uncertain. The V end was cut by 0 bases, the J end by 10 bases, with 13 bases between. Germline V gene sequence: CDR1 LGHNA, CDR2 YSLEER. The length of the CDR3 is 15 residues. The CDR3, as DNA: TGCGCCAGCAGCCAAGATCGGGCAGAGCGGTCACCCCTCCACTTT. Residues: CASSQDRAERSPLHF.

This clonotype was seen repeatedly, ten times or more. This sequence joins TRBV5-6 and TRBJ2-1, with 14 bases that match TRBD2. The CDR3 covers 16 residues. The V gene end was trimmed by 3 bases and the J gene end by 8 bases; junction bases not matched to a gene: 7. The germline V gene has CDR1 SGHDT and CDR2 YYEEEE. CDR3 protein: CASSWGPGLAGDEQFF. The CDR3 DNA reads as TGTGCCAGCAGCTGGGGACCGGGACTAGCGGGAGATGAGCAGTTCTTC. Drawing the rest from reference TRBV5-6 and TRBJ2-1, the complete variable domain is DAGVTQSPTHLIKTRGQQVTLRCSPKSGHDTVSWYQQALGQGPQFIFQYYEEEERQRGNFPDRFSGHQFPNYSSELNVNALLLGDSALYLCASSWGPGLAGDEQFFGPGTRLTVL.

This clonotype was seen a single time. The chain recombines TRBV2 with TRBJ2-1, with 9 bases lining up with TRBD2. Germline lookup yields CDR1 SNHLY and CDR2 FYNNEI. With V trimmed by 7 bases and J by 5 bases, 6 bases remained unmatched. The CDR3 extends over 14 amino acids. CDR3 coding DNA: TGTGCCAGCACCCTAGCGGGATTCGACAATGAGCAGTTCTTC. The encoded protein is CASTLAGFDNEQFF.

This clonotype has at least ten counts. V and J are TRBV20-1 and TRBJ2-5; D is undetermined. The CDR3 extends over 10 amino acids. CDR1 is DFQATT, CDR2 SNEGSKA, per germline (reference sequence). V was clipped by 1 base and J by 5 bases, with 2 bases between them. The CDR3 nucleotides are TGCAGTGCTAGAGGGGAGACCCAGTACTTC. Translated: CSARGETQYF.

The V and J genes are TRBV28 and TRBJ2-7; TRBD1 matches at 10 bases. The CDR3 is made up of 15 amino acids. J lost 5 bases, V lost 6 bases, and 10 bases had no gene match. The germline gives CDR1 MDHEN, CDR2 SYDVKM. The CDR3 loop is CASSPPRTGGHEQYF. For the CDR3, the DNA is TGTGCCAGCAGCCCTCCACGGACAGGGGGTCACGAGCAGTACTTC.

The chain joins TRBV19 to TRBJ1-1; 8 bases fit TRBD1. Unmatched junction bases numbered 8, after V lost 4 bases and J lost 4 bases. The V gene's germline CDR1 is LNHDA and CDR2 SQIVND (reference sequence). CDR3 length equals 15 residues. The CDR3 DNA follows: TGTGCCAGTAGTACGACAGGGGCTGGGAGCACTGAAGCTTTCTTT. Amino acids: CASSTTGAGSTEAFF.

This clonotype was found many times. This chain links TRBV20-1 with TRBJ2-5; maybe TRBD2 (6 bases). The CDR3 loop spans 12 amino acids. V gave up 3 bases and J gave up 5 bases, with 10 bases separating them. Germline V gene lookup returns CDR1 DFQATT and CDR2 SNEGSKA (reference sequence). The CDR3 region has the DNA TGCAGTGCTAGGGGGGGACGGGAGACCCAGTACTTC. It translates to CSARGGRETQYF.

This clonotype was counted ten times or more. This sequence joins TRBV30 and TRBJ1-4, with 7 bases matching TRBD1. The V segment lost 3 bases and the J segment 7 bases; nucleotides outside the gene matches: 11. CDR1 GTSNPN and CDR2 SVGIG come from the germline V gene (reference sequence). The CDR3 consists of 15 residues. CDR3 region: CAWSTNRGIGEKLFF. The CDR3 nucleotides are TGTGCCTGGAGCACGAACAGGGGAATCGGTGAAAAACTGTTTTTT.

This clonotype has a count of ten or more. CDR3: CASSVSSGDQETQYF. CDR3 nucleotide sequence: TGTGCCAGCAGCGTATCTAGCGGTGACCAAGAGACCCAGTACTTC. The genes are TRBV9 and TRBJ2-5, with 7 bases fitting TRBD2. V gave up 1 base and J gave up 0 bases; unmatched junction bases: 3. CDR1 SGDLS and CDR2 YYNGEE come from the germline V gene. There are 15 residues in the CDR3.

This clonotype has just a few counts. The rearrangement joins TRBV10-3 to TRBJ2-7, with TRBD2 matching 10 bases. This CDR3 has 17 amino acids. CDR1 ENHRY and CDR2 SYGVKD come from the germline V gene. The ends lost 0 bases at V and 4 bases at J; junction bases unmatched: 9. CDR3 DNA sequence: TGTGCCATCAGTGAGTCTGGGCTAGCGGGAGAGGATTACGAGCAGTACTTC. Translated, it gives CAISESGLAGEDYEQYF.

In its sample, this clonotype was seen many times. This chain connects TRBV18 to TRBJ2-1, with D hard to call. The CDR3 has 15 residues. The V gene's germline CDR1 is KGHSH and CDR2 LQKENI. Trimming cost V 4 bases and J 0 bases, with 10 bases left between them. CDR3 nucleotide sequence: TGTGCCAGCTCACTCTCCTTGGACTCCTACAATGAGCAGTTCTTC. Translation gives CASSLSLDSYNEQFF.

This clonotype was picked up many times. The chain joins TRBV7-9 to TRBJ2-1; D is ambiguous. The V and J ends lost 4 bases and 8 bases respectively, with 6 bases between them. Germline V gene sequence: CDR1 SEHNR, CDR2 FQNEAQ (reference sequence). The CDR3 loop spans 11 amino acids. In DNA, the CDR3 is TGTGCCAGCAGCTGGATCCATGAGCAGTTCTTC. As protein: CASSWIHEQFF.